This T cell receptor (beta chain) was sequenced for a study of technical replicates of blood from a handful of donors. The CDR3 loop spans 13 amino acids. Trimming at V came to 7 bases and at J to 14 bases, leaving 15 bases not matched to a gene. Per the germline V gene, CDR1 is MDHEN and CDR2 is SYDVKM. Sequencing was performed with immunoSEQ multiplex PCR; in TCRdb, only in-frame clones are kept and a portion is missing. The sample has 55,000 to 75,000 clones, approximately 94% seen once. The receptor comes from a human donor in good health. Some clones in this sample may be carry-over from other donors' samples. The sequenced sample consisted of PBMCs. The V gene is TRBV28, the J gene TRBJ2-3; 7 nucleotides align to TRBD2. CDR3 protein: CASKTLGRPDLYF. The DNA for the CDR3 is TGTGCCAGCAAAACTCTCGGGAGGCCCGATCTGTATTTT.